The T cell receptor beta chain under discussion was sequenced for a study of T cell responses to AZD1222 COVID-19 vaccine. Germline CDR1 LNHDA, CDR2 SQIVND (reference sequence). The CDR3 spans 16 residues. V was trimmed by 7 bases and J by 1 base, leaving 19 bases between them. Libraries were prepared by immunoSEQ multiplex PCR; TCRdb keeps only in-frame clonotypes and omits some of them. The sample contains 100,000 or so clones, 87% of which appear only once. Study results and caveats: Baseline seropositivity characterized only six or seven AZD1222 recipients. Unmutated variant regions are reportedly the target of nearly half of TCRs that are spike-specific. Sampled repertoires all dated from after the peak T cell response.

As concerns this clone: Its antigen is not identified.

The J gene is TRBJ1-1, the V gene TRBV19, with D tentatively TRBD1 (6 bases). This sequence originates from an adult in good health. The sequences come from peripheral blood, collected on day 0 of AZD1222 vaccination. In DNA, the CDR3 is TGTGCCAGTATGCCCGGGGGCTTAGTACCGAACACTGAAGCTTTCTTT. It is translated as CASMPGGLVPNTEAFF.